Below are 24 T cell receptor beta chains sequenced from a single sample in a study of blood T cell repertoires in COVID-19. Produced via immunoSEQ multiplex PCR; TCRdb's table is partial and in-frame only. The sample has about 55,000 clones, 75% to 95% seen once. Sequenced input: peripheral blood. Source of these receptors: a man between 40 and 49 years old with acute or convalescent COVID-19.

The chain joins TRBV27 to TRBJ2-5; 9 bases are a match to TRBD2. J was trimmed by 2 bases and V by 4 bases; bases with no gene match: 11. Germline CDR1 MNHEY, CDR2 SMNVEV (reference sequence). This CDR3 is 17 amino acids long. CDR3 DNA: TGTGCCAGCAGTTCCCTCCGGACTAGCGAGAGTCAAGAGACCCAGTACTTC. It translates to CASSSLRTSESQETQYF.

The chain recombines TRBV10-3 with TRBJ2-5; 7 bases map to TRBD1. The germline gives CDR1 ENHRY, CDR2 SYGVKD. CDR3 length: 12 amino acids. J gave up 5 bases and V 6 bases, and 3 bases lay outside the gene matches. CDR3 nucleotides: TGTGCCATCAGGACAGGGACGGAGACCCAGTACTTC. Translating gives CAIRTGTETQYF.

V is TRBV18 and J is TRBJ1-1, with D unclear. CDR3 length equals 16 residues. The germline CDR1 and CDR2 sequences are KGHSH and LQKENI. Between the trimmed V and J ends, which lost 1 base and 4 bases, there was a span of 16 bases. The CDR3 is CASSPLPRLGGTEAFF. The CDR3 bases are TGTGCCAGCTCACCACTCCCCCGACTAGGAGGCACTGAAGCTTTCTTT. Full variable domain (outside the CDR3, taken from reference TRBV18 and TRBJ1-1): NAGVMQNPRHLVRRRGQEARLRCSPMKGHSHVYWYRQLPEEGLKFMVYLQKENIIDESGMPKERFSAEFPKEGPSILRIQQVVRGDSAAYFCASSPLPRLGGTEAFFGQGTRLTVV.

The chain recombines TRBV12-3 or TRBV12-4 with TRBJ1-1; D is unresolved. The V and J ends lost 4 bases and 4 bases respectively, with 10 bases between them. The CDR3 extends over 13 amino acids. Written as DNA, the CDR3 is TGTGCCAGCAGTTCCTCCCGGGGCACTGAAGCTTTCTTT. Translating gives CASSSSRGTEAFF.

The CDR3 DNA reads TGCGCCAGCAGCTTTAATTACCGGGATCCCCAGGACACTGAAGCTTTCTTT. Translation: CASSFNYRDPQDTEAFF. This chain connects TRBV5-1 to TRBJ1-1; D remains ambiguous. Looked up from germline, CDR1 is SGHRS and CDR2 is YFSETQ. V shed 2 bases and J shed 3 bases, with 20 bases lying between them. This CDR3 comprises 17 residues. The variable domain in full, with the rest retrieved from reference TRBV5-1 and TRBJ1-1, is KAGVTQTPRYLIKTRGQQVTLSCSPISGHRSVSWYQQTPGQGLQFLFEYFSETQRNKGNFPGRFSGRQFSNSRSEMNVSTLELGDSALYLCASSFNYRDPQDTEAFFGQGTRLTVV.

V is TRBV11-2 and J is TRBJ2-7; 8 bases are shared with TRBD2. This CDR3 has 18 amino acids. J lost 5 bases, V lost 3 bases, and 18 bases had no gene match. Germline CDR1 SGHAT, CDR2 FQNNGV. The CDR3 sequence is CASSFLPLGLAGNHEQYF. The CDR3 DNA reads TGTGCCAGCAGCTTTCTTCCTTTAGGACTAGCTGGGAATCACGAGCAGTACTTC.

The chain employs TRBV10-1 and TRBJ2-7, with 8 nucleotides matching TRBD1. The CDR3 consists of 15 residues. With V trimmed by 2 bases and J by 0 bases, 3 bases remained unmatched. Germline V CDR1 and CDR2: WNHNN, SYGVQD (reference sequence). CDR3 protein: CASSEGTGRSYEQYF. Here the CDR3 DNA reads TGCGCCAGCAGTGAGGGGACAGGCCGCTCCTACGAGCAGTACTTC.

The chain combines TRBV18 with TRBJ1-5; TRBD1 is a possible D gene (5 bases). The CDR3 loop spans 13 amino acids. Trimming took 1 base from V and 4 from J, leaving 5 bases between them. CDR1 KGHSH and CDR2 LQKENI come from the germline V gene. The CDR3: CASSPQGNQPQHF. CDR3 coding DNA: TGTGCCAGCTCACCACAGGGGAATCAGCCCCAGCATTTT. Variable domain in full (rest from reference TRBV18 and TRBJ1-5): NAGVMQNPRHLVRRRGQEARLRCSPMKGHSHVYWYRQLPEEGLKFMVYLQKENIIDESGMPKERFSAEFPKEGPSILRIQQVVRGDSAAYFCASSPQGNQPQHFGDGTRLSIL.

The V call is TRBV6-2 or TRBV6-3, the J call TRBJ1-1; 10 nucleotides agree with TRBD1. The germline V gene encodes CDR1 MNHEY and CDR2 SVGEGT. The CDR3 contains 15 residues. The V and J ends lost 4 bases and 1 base, in that order; junction bases with no gene match: 3. The CDR3 nucleotides are TGTGCCAGCAGTTCCGGGACAGGGGCGAACACTGAAGCTTTCTTT. It encodes CASSSGTGANTEAFF.

The V gene is TRBV6-1, the J gene TRBJ1-2; D not certain. V was shortened by 1 base and J by 4 bases, with 7 bases between the two germline ends. Germline V gene data show CDR1 as MNHNS and CDR2 as SASEGT. This CDR3 has 13 amino acids. The CDR3 DNA follows: TGTGCCAGCAGTGAAGGATGGGCCTATGGCTACACCTTC. Amino acid sequence: CASSEGWAYGYTF.

CDR3 sequence (DNA): TGCGCCAGCAGGGACGACAGGGCGGGGAATTCACCCCTCCACTTT. Amino acid sequence: CASRDDRAGNSPLHF. This chain uses TRBV5-1 with TRBJ1-6; 7 bases are a match to TRBD1. Trimming took 5 bases from V and 7 from J; bases not matched to a gene: 9. Germline CDR1 and CDR2: SGHRS and YFSETQ. The CDR3 covers 15 residues. Drawing the rest from reference TRBV5-1 and TRBJ1-6, the complete variable domain is KAGVTQTPRYLIKTRGQQVTLSCSPISGHRSVSWYQQTPGQGLQFLFEYFSETQRNKGNFPGRFSGRQFSNSRSEMNVSTLELGDSALYLCASRDDRAGNSPLHFGNGTRLTVT.

This chain joins TRBV18 and TRBJ1-1; D not certain. The CDR3 has 13 amino acids. Trimming pared 2 bases from V and 5 bases from J, leaving 9 bases between. The germline V gene encodes CDR1 KGHSH and CDR2 LQKENI. The CDR3 DNA sequence: TGTGCCAGCTCACCATCAGGTTTAACTGAAGCTTTCTTT. Its protein product is CASSPSGLTEAFF.

This chain connects TRBV11-2 to TRBJ2-1; 11 nucleotides agree with TRBD2. The CDR3 loop spans 16 amino acids. The V segment lost 1 base and the J segment 6 bases; nucleotides outside the gene matches: 5. Germline CDR1 and CDR2: SGHAT and FQNNGV. CDR3 DNA sequence: TGTGCCAGCAGCTTAGTAGGTCTAGCGGGAGGCAATGAGCAGTTCTTC. Protein: CASSLVGLAGGNEQFF.

This clone is a singleton in its sample. Its ends do not fully match the called genes, so a read error is possible. The CDR3 reads CASNQMTRTGGQDGYTF. In DNA form, the CDR3 reads TGTGCCAGCAACCAAATGACGCGGACAGGGGGCCAAGATGGCTACACCTTC. This chain uses TRBV4-2 with TRBJ1-2; TRBD1 matches 11 bases. The CDR3 consists of 17 residues. CDR1 is LGHNA, CDR2 YNFKEQ, per germline.

The genes are TRBV5-6 and TRBJ2-2; 13 bases map to TRBD2. Germline assignment: CDR1 SGHDT and CDR2 YYEEEE. The CDR3 runs 17 residues. V lost 4 bases and J lost 2; bases outside the gene matches: 5. This chain's CDR3 is CASSRGLAGSNTGELFF. CDR3 coding DNA: TGTGCCAGCAGCCGGGGACTAGCGGGATCAAACACCGGGGAGCTGTTTTTT.

This chain links TRBV11-2 with TRBJ2-7; possible D gene TRBD2, 6 bases. The germline V gene has CDR1 SGHAT and CDR2 FQNNGV. The CDR3 length is 14 residues. Trimming left V 3 bases short and J 0 bases short, with 9 bases between. This chain's CDR3 is CASSFTRGSYEQYF. DNA for the CDR3: TGTGCCAGCAGCTTTACGCGGGGCTCCTACGAGCAGTACTTC.

The chain uses TRBV7-2 and TRBJ1-2, with 8 bases that match TRBD1. CDR3 length: 13 residues. V shed 7 bases and J 6 bases; nucleotides not matched to a gene: 7. In germline, CDR1 is SGHTA, CDR2 FQGNSA. The CDR3 region is CASNQGTGDGYTF. The CDR3 DNA follows: TGTGCCAGCAACCAAGGGACAGGAGATGGCTACACCTTC.

This chain connects TRBV30 to TRBJ1-2; D not resolved. The V end was cut by 2 bases, the J end by 8 bases, with 24 bases between. The CDR3 length is 16 residues. Germline loops: CDR1 GTSNPN, CDR2 SVGIG (reference sequence). CDR3 protein: CAWSPAPGILFEGYTF. CDR3 coding DNA: TGTGCCTGGAGTCCCGCTCCGGGGATCCTTTTTGAGGGCTACACCTTC.

This chain links TRBV11-3 with TRBJ1-1; D remains ambiguous. Germline CDR1 SGHNT, CDR2 YENEEA. Trimming pared 3 bases from V and 1 base from J, leaving 6 bases between. The CDR3 has 13 residues. This chain's CDR3 is CASSLAENTEAFF. The CDR3 coding sequence is TGTGCCAGCAGCTTGGCTGAGAACACTGAAGCTTTCTTT.

The gene calls are TRBV9 and TRBJ2-5; possibly TRBD2 for D (5 bases). The CDR3 contains 14 residues. Germline V gene data show CDR1 as SGDLS and CDR2 as YYNGEE. Trimming removed 0 bases from V and 3 bases from J, with 9 bases in between. This chain's CDR3 is CASSVGGSKETQYF. The CDR3 nucleotides read TGTGCCAGCAGCGTAGGAGGGAGTAAAGAGACCCAGTACTTC.

V and J are TRBV28 and TRBJ2-1; 10 nucleotides align to TRBD2. V trimming: 5 bases; J trimming: 8 bases; junction bases outside the gene matches: 0. Per germline, CDR1 MDHEN and CDR2 SYDVKM. This CDR3 spans 12 amino acids. CDR3 nucleotides: TGTGCCAGCAGTAGCGGGAGGGATGAGCAGTTCTTC. Its translation is CASSSGRDEQFF.

Written as DNA, the CDR3 is TGTGCCACCAGCAGAGGGGCCAGGGGGAACACTGAAGCTTTCTTT. It yields the protein CATSRGARGNTEAFF. The chain combines TRBV15 with TRBJ1-1; D might be TRBD1 (6 bases). Germline assignment: CDR1 LNHNV and CDR2 YYDKDF (reference sequence). This CDR3 has 15 amino acids. The V end was cut by 1 base, the J end by 1 base, with 10 bases between.

The chain links TRBV19 to TRBJ2-1; 15 nucleotides match TRBD2. The CDR3 length is 16 residues. V lost 5 bases and J lost 9; bases outside the gene matches: 8. The germline V gene has CDR1 LNHDA and CDR2 SQIVND (reference sequence). CDR3 amino acids: CASSARTSGRGREQFF. CDR3 in DNA: TGTGCCAGTAGTGCACGGACTAGCGGGAGGGGTCGTGAGCAGTTCTTC.

The chain recombines TRBV29-1 with TRBJ1-1, with 9 bases aligning to TRBD1. The ends lost 1 base at V and 6 bases at J; junction bases unmatched: 6. This CDR3 comprises 14 residues. Germline V gene sequence: CDR1 SQVTM, CDR2 ANQGSEA. DNA for the CDR3: TGCAGCGTTGAAGGACCGGGACAGGGACCTGAAGCTTTCTTT. Translation: CSVEGPGQGPEAFF.